This T cell receptor beta chain is from a study of patients and donors after allogeneic stem cell transplantation. CDR3 length equals 13 residues. The ends lost 6 bases at V and 9 bases at J; junction bases unmatched: 5. TCRdb called the RT-PCR reads again in MiXCR, with one record for every CDR3 protein. The sample consists of approximately 200,000 distinct CDR3 sequences, over 12% of them appearing once. This clonotype occurred many times. This chain uses TRBV12-3 or TRBV12-4 with TRBJ2-4; 10 bases map to TRBD1. The sample comprised blood, either unsorted or a sorted T cell fraction (not recorded which). This TCR derives from a human donor who was either an allogeneic HSCT recipient or a stem cell or donor lymphocyte infusion donor (not recorded which). It is not recorded whose cells these are; they may come from a transplant donor. CDR3 sequence (DNA): TGTGCCAGCAGGGGGACAGGGGTCACCATTCAGTACTTC. Its protein is CASRGTGVTIQYF.